A selection of T cell receptor beta chains follows, all from one sample in a study of blood T cell repertoires in COVID-19. Sequencing used immunoSEQ multiplex PCR; TCRdb keeps in-frame clones, though not all of them. The sample includes about 210,000 clones, 83% of them seen just once. Sequencing was carried out using peripheral blood. The receptors come from a woman between 50 and 59 years old with acute or convalescent COVID-19. The CDR3 runs from the conserved cysteine through the conserved F or W. A D gene is named only where the DNA matches it firmly. Clone size is not always given. Where it is, it says once, few, many or a class for expanded clones.

j_call: TRBJ1-2
v_call: TRBV30
clone_size: once
d_call: TRBD1
cdr3_nt: TGTGCCTGGAGCGACTCGGACAGGGTCTCAGGTGGCTACACCTTC
cdr3_aa: CAWSDSDRVSGGYTF

j_call: TRBJ2-7
v_call: TRBV9
clone_size: once
d_call: TRBD1
cdr3_nt: TGTGCCCAGAAGGACAGGTGTTACGCGGGCCACGAGCAGTACTTC
cdr3_aa: CAQKDRCYAGHEQYF

j_call: TRBJ2-7
v_call: TRBV6-6
clone_size: NA
d_call: TRBD1
cdr3_nt: TGTGCCAGCAGTTACGACAGGGGATCCCTTGAGCAGTACTTC
cdr3_aa: CASSYDRGSLEQYF

j_call: TRBJ2-3
v_call: TRBV4-2
clone_size: NA
d_call: TRBD2
cdr3_nt: TGTGCCAGCAGCCAAGATGAATCAATGAGTAGCGGGGATACGCAGTATTTT
cdr3_aa: CASSQDESMSSGDTQYF

j_call: TRBJ1-1
v_call: TRBV10-2
clone_size: NA
d_call: NA
cdr3_nt: TGCGCCAGCAAGGGGTTCTCGGGGAACACTGAAGCTTTCTTT
cdr3_aa: CASKGFSGNTEAFF

j_call: TRBJ2-7
v_call: TRBV6-1
clone_size: NA
d_call: NA
cdr3_nt: TGTGCCAGCAGTGAAGCGAACTTCCCTGGCTCCTACGAGCAGTACTTC
cdr3_aa: CASSEANFPGSYEQYF

j_call: TRBJ2-1
v_call: TRBV30
clone_size: few
d_call: NA
cdr3_nt: TGTGCCTGGAGTGTCGGGTACTCCTACAATGAGCAGTTCTTC
cdr3_aa: CAWSVGYSYNEQFF

j_call: TRBJ2-5
v_call: TRBV2
clone_size: NA
d_call: TRBD2
cdr3_nt: TGTGCCAGCAGTGAAGGGACTAGCGGGGGACAAGAGACCCAGTACTTC
cdr3_aa: CASSEGTSGGQETQYF

j_call: TRBJ1-1
v_call: TRBV5-1
clone_size: NA
d_call: NA
cdr3_nt: TGCGCCAGCAGCCCGTTCGGGGACACTGAAGCTTTCTTT
cdr3_aa: CASSPFGDTEAFF

j_call: TRBJ2-1
v_call: TRBV7-6
clone_size: NA
d_call: TRBD2
cdr3_nt: TGTGCCAGCAGCTTAGAGGGAGGGTGGAATGAGCAGTTCTTC
cdr3_aa: CASSLEGGWNEQFF

j_call: TRBJ1-1
v_call: TRBV28
clone_size: NA
d_call: NA
cdr3_nt: TGTGCCAGTCTCCTCGTTACAGCGAACACTGAAGCTTTCTTT
cdr3_aa: CASLLVTANTEAFF

j_call: TRBJ2-3
v_call: TRBV19
clone_size: NA
d_call: TRBD2
cdr3_nt: TGTGCCAGTAGTATAGTACTAGCGGGAGGGCCGGGTACGCAGTATTTT
cdr3_aa: CASSIVLAGGPGTQYF

j_call: TRBJ2-7
v_call: TRBV28
clone_size: many
d_call: TRBD1
cdr3_nt: TGTGCCACCGGACAGGGTTATTCAATGCCGTACTTC
cdr3_aa: CATGQGYSMPYF

j_call: TRBJ2-3
v_call: TRBV2
clone_size: NA
d_call: NA
cdr3_nt: TGTGCCAGCATGGGAGCGGAGGCAACAGATACGCAGTATTTT
cdr3_aa: CASMGAEATDTQYF

j_call: TRBJ1-1
v_call: TRBV9
clone_size: NA
d_call: NA
cdr3_nt: TGTGCCAGCAGCGTCGGCATCGGGTCCACTGAAGCTTTCTTT
cdr3_aa: CASSVGIGSTEAFF

j_call: TRBJ1-6
v_call: TRBV28
clone_size: NA
d_call: NA
cdr3_nt: TGTGCCAGCAGTTTATTGGGAGAACCCCTCCACTTT
cdr3_aa: CASSLLGEPLHF

j_call: TRBJ2-1
v_call: TRBV30
clone_size: NA
d_call: NA
cdr3_nt: TGTGCCTGGAGTGTCAGCTACAATGAGCAGTTCTTC
cdr3_aa: CAWSVSYNEQFF

j_call: TRBJ2-3
v_call: TRBV5-1
clone_size: NA
d_call: TRBD2
cdr3_nt: TGCGCCAGCAGCAGCGGGAACGGAGGGGGCACAGATACGCAGTATTTT
cdr3_aa: CASSSGNGGGTDTQYF

j_call: TRBJ1-2
v_call: TRBV7-9
clone_size: NA
d_call: NA
cdr3_nt: TGTGCCAGCAGCTCTGCGGACCTCAGGGTGTATGGCTACACCTTC
cdr3_aa: CASSSADLRVYGYTF

j_call: TRBJ2-4
v_call: TRBV6-6
clone_size: NA
d_call: NA
cdr3_nt: TGTGCCAGCAGTCCAACAGGGAGAGGCTTAAACATTCAGTACTTC
cdr3_aa: CASSPTGRGLNIQYF

j_call: TRBJ2-3
v_call: TRBV24-1
clone_size: NA
d_call: NA
cdr3_nt: TGTGCCACCCGTCGGGGCACAGATACGCAGTATTTT
cdr3_aa: CATRRGTDTQYF

j_call: TRBJ1-2
v_call: TRBV27
clone_size: NA
d_call: TRBD1
cdr3_nt: TGTGCCAGCGCCGCGCCTAGGACAGGGGGCGGCTATGGCTACACCTTC
cdr3_aa: CASAAPRTGGGYGYTF

j_call: TRBJ1-3
v_call: TRBV27
clone_size: NA
d_call: NA
cdr3_nt: TGTGCCAGCAGTCGAACTTATGGAAACACCATATATTTT
cdr3_aa: CASSRTYGNTIYF

j_call: TRBJ2-1
v_call: TRBV5-6
clone_size: NA
d_call: TRBD1
cdr3_nt: TGTGCCAGCAGTCGGGACAGGGGAAACCCCTACAATGAGCAGTTCTTC
cdr3_aa: CASSRDRGNPYNEQFF

j_call: TRBJ2-7
v_call: TRBV3-1/TRBV3-2
clone_size: NA
d_call: TRBD2
cdr3_nt: TGTGCCAGCAGCCACGGCGGAATGGGACTAAACGAGCAGTACTTC
cdr3_aa: CASSHGGMGLNEQYF

j_call: TRBJ2-7
v_call: TRBV5-1
clone_size: NA
d_call: NA
cdr3_nt: TGCGCCAGCAGAGCCGGGAGTTCCTACGAGCAGTACTTC
cdr3_aa: CASRAGSSYEQYF

j_call: TRBJ2-7
v_call: TRBV20-1
clone_size: NA
d_call: NA
cdr3_nt: TGCAGTGCTCCCAGATCTTACGAGCAGTACTTC
cdr3_aa: CSAPRSYEQYF

j_call: TRBJ2-7
v_call: TRBV5-5
clone_size: NA
d_call: NA
cdr3_nt: TGTGCCAGCAGCGCCACAGGGCCTCTCCTCTCCTACGAGCAGTACTTC
cdr3_aa: CASSATGPLLSYEQYF

j_call: TRBJ2-1
v_call: TRBV7-2
clone_size: once
d_call: TRBD1
cdr3_nt: TGTGCCAGCAACCGGGACAGGGTCCAGAACAATGAGCAGTTCTTC
cdr3_aa: CASNRDRVQNNEQFF

j_call: TRBJ1-3
v_call: TRBV7-2
clone_size: NA
d_call: NA
cdr3_nt: TGTGCCAGCAGCTTAGGACACCCGGGAAACACCATATATTTT
cdr3_aa: CASSLGHPGNTIYF

j_call: TRBJ2-4
v_call: TRBV27
clone_size: NA
d_call: TRBD2
cdr3_nt: TGTGCCAGCAGTCACCTTTTAGCGGGAGACCTAGACATTCAGTACTTC
cdr3_aa: CASSHLLAGDLDIQYF

j_call: TRBJ1-1
v_call: TRBV6-5
clone_size: NA
d_call: TRBD1
cdr3_nt: TGTGCCAGCAGTTACATAGAGGGGGCAGACACTGAAGCTTTCTTT
cdr3_aa: CASSYIEGADTEAFF

j_call: TRBJ2-7
v_call: TRBV30
clone_size: NA
d_call: TRBD2
cdr3_nt: TGTGCCTGGAGTGGGGCGGGAGGTTCTTCCGAGCAGTACTTC
cdr3_aa: CAWSGAGGSSEQYF

j_call: TRBJ1-5
v_call: TRBV7-2
clone_size: few
d_call: TRBD1
cdr3_nt: TGTGCCAGCAGCTTAAGGACAGGGGGCCGTCAGCCCCAGCATTTT
cdr3_aa: CASSLRTGGRQPQHF

j_call: TRBJ2-4
v_call: TRBV7-2
clone_size: once
d_call: NA
cdr3_nt: TGTGCCAGCAGCCCAGGGACTAAAAACATTCAGTACTTC
cdr3_aa: CASSPGTKNIQYF

j_call: TRBJ1-2
v_call: TRBV3-1/TRBV3-2
clone_size: NA
d_call: TRBD1
cdr3_nt: TGTGCCAGCAGCCCCCACAGGACAGGGGAAGGAAACTATGGCTACACCTTC
cdr3_aa: CASSPHRTGEGNYGYTF

j_call: TRBJ2-3
v_call: TRBV18
clone_size: NA
d_call: TRBD2
cdr3_nt: TGTGCCAGCTCACCATGGGGAGGGGAAACAGATACGCAGTATTTT
cdr3_aa: CASSPWGGETDTQYF

j_call: TRBJ2-5
v_call: TRBV19
clone_size: NA
d_call: NA
cdr3_nt: TGTGCCAGCCCCCCGGTACGAGAGACCCAGTACTTC
cdr3_aa: CASPPVRETQYF

j_call: TRBJ1-6
v_call: TRBV14
clone_size: many
d_call: TRBD1
cdr3_nt: TGTGCCAGCAGCCTTGGGACAGGGGGGAATTCACCCCTCCACTTT
cdr3_aa: CASSLGTGGNSPLHF

j_call: TRBJ1-5
v_call: TRBV27
clone_size: NA
d_call: NA
cdr3_nt: TGTGCCAGCCCTTGGGGGGATTTGCAGCCCCAGCATTTT
cdr3_aa: CASPWGDLQPQHF

j_call: TRBJ1-6
v_call: TRBV6-6
clone_size: once
d_call: NA
cdr3_nt: TGTGCCACCAAGGGGGGGAATTCACCCCTCCACTTT
cdr3_aa: CATKGGNSPLHF

j_call: TRBJ1-2
v_call: TRBV15
clone_size: NA
d_call: NA
cdr3_nt: TGTGCCACCAGCAGAGACCCTACTATTCCTTCTAAGGTAAGGTCTAACTATGGCTACACCTTC
cdr3_aa: CATSRDPTIPSKVRSNYGYTF

j_call: TRBJ1-2
v_call: TRBV9
clone_size: NA
d_call: NA
cdr3_nt: TGTCTACACCCCGCTGGGTTGGGCGGCTACACCTTC
cdr3_aa: CLHPAGLGGYTF

j_call: TRBJ1-2
v_call: TRBV5-1
clone_size: NA
d_call: TRBD1
cdr3_nt: TGCGCCAGCAGCTTGGCCGAGACTTACAGGGGGAGTAATGGCTACACCTTC
cdr3_aa: CASSLAETYRGSNGYTF

j_call: TRBJ2-2
v_call: TRBV2
clone_size: NA
d_call: TRBD2
cdr3_nt: TGTGCCAGCCGTAGCGGGTCGAACACCGGGGAGCTGTTTTTT
cdr3_aa: CASRSGSNTGELFF